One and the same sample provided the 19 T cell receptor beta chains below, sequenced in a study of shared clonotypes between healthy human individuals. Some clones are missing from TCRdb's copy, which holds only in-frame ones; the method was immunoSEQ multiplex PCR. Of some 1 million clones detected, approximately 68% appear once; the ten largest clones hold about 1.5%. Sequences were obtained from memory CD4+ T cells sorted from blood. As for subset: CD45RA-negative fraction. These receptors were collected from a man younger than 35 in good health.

Here the CDR3 DNA reads TGTGCCAGCATCGGAGCACAGGGAGGATACGAAAAACTGTTTTTT. This codes for CASIGAQGGYEKLFF. This sequence joins TRBV2 and TRBJ1-4, with D possibly being TRBD1 (6 bases). CDR1 is SNHLY, CDR2 FYNNEI, per germline. Trimming took 7 bases from V and 8 from J, leaving 20 bases between them. The CDR3 loop spans 15 amino acids.

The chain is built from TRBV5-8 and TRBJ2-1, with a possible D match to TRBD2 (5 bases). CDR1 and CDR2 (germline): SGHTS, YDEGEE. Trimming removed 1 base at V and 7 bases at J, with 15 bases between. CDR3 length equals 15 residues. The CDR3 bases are TGTGCCAGCAGCTTGCTGTCTACCCGCGGGAATGAGCAGTTCTTC. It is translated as CASSLLSTRGNEQFF.

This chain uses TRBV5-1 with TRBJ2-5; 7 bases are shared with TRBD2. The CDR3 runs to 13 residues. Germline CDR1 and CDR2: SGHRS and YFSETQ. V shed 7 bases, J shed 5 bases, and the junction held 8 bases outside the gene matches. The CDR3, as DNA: TGCGCCAGCTCCCCCTGGGGAGGGGAGACCCAGTACTTC. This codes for CASSPWGGETQYF.

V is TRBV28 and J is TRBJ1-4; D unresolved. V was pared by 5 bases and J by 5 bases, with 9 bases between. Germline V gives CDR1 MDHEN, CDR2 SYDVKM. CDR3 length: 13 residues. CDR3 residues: CASSLWENEKLFF. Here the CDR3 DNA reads TGTGCCAGCAGTCTCTGGGAAAATGAAAAACTGTTTTTT.

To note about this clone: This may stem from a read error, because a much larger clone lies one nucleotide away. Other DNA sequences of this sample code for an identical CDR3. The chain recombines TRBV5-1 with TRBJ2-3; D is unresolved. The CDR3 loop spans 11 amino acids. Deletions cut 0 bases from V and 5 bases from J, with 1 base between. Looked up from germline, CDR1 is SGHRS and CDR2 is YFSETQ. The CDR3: CASSLGDTQYF. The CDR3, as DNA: TGCGCCAGCAGCTTGGGAGATACGCAGTATTTT.

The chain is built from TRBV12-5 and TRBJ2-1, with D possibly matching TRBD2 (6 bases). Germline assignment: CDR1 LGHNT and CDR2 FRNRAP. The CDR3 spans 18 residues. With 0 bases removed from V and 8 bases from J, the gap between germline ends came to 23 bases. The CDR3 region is CASGLVPSQREWYDEQFF. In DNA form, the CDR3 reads TGTGCTAGTGGTTTGGTACCCTCCCAACGGGAGTGGTACGATGAGCAGTTCTTC.

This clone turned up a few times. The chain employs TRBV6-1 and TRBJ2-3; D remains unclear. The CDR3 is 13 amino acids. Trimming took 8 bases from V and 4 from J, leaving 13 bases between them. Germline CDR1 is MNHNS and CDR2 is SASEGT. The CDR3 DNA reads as TGTGCCAGCGAGAAGAAGGCGGCAGATACGCAGTATTTT. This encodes CASEKKAADTQYF.

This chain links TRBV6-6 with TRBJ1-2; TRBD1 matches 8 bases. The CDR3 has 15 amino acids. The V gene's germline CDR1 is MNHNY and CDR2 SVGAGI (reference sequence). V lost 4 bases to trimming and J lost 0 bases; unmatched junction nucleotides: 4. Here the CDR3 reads CASSSLQGANYGYTF. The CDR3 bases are TGTGCCAGCAGTTCCCTACAGGGGGCTAACTATGGCTACACCTTC.

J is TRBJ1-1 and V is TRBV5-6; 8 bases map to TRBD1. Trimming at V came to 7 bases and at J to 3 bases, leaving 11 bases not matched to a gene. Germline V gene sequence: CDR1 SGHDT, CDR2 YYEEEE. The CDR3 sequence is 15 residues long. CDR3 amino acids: CASRSTGEGDTEAFF. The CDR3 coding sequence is TGTGCCAGCCGATCGACAGGGGAGGGAGACACTGAAGCTTTCTTT.

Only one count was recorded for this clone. The CDR3 DNA sequence: TGTGCCAGTAGTATAGCAGAGGGATATAATTCACCCCTCCACTTT. Its protein product is CASSIAEGYNSPLHF. This chain uses TRBV19 with TRBJ1-6; the D is unclear. The CDR3 is made up of 15 amino acids. The germline V and J ends were trimmed by 1 base and 4 bases, with 8 bases remaining between them. Per the germline V gene, CDR1 is LNHDA and CDR2 is SQIVND (reference sequence).

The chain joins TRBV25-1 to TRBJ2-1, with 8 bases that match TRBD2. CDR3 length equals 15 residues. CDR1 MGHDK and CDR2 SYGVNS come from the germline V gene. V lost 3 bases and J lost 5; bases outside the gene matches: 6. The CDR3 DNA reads TGTGCCAGCAGTGATGGCGGGAGGCCCCACAATGAGCAGTTCTTC. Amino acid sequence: CASSDGGRPHNEQFF.

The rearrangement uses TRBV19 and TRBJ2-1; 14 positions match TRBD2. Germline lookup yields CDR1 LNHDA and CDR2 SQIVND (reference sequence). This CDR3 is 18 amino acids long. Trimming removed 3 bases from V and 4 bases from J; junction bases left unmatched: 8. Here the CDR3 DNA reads TGTGCCAGTAGTATTAGTAAGGGACTAGCGGGAGTTTACAATGAGCAGTTCTTC. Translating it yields CASSISKGLAGVYNEQFF.

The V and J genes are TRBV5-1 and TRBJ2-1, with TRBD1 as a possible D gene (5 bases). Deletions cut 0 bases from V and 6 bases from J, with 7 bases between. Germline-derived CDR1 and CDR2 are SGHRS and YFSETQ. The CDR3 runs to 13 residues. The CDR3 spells CASSLAQGNEQFF. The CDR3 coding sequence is TGCGCCAGCAGCTTGGCTCAGGGCAATGAGCAGTTCTTC.

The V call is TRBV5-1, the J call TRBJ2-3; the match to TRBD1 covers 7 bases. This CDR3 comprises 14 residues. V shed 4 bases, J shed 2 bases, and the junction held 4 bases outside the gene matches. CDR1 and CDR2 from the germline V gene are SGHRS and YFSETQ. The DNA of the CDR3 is TGCGCCAGCAGCCAGGGGGAGCCCACAGATACGCAGTATTTT. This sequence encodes CASSQGEPTDTQYF. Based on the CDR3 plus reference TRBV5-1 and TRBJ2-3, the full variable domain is KAGVTQTPRYLIKTRGQQVTLSCSPISGHRSVSWYQQTPGQGLQFLFEYFSETQRNKGNFPGRFSGRQFSNSRSEMNVSTLELGDSALYLCASSQGEPTDTQYFGPGTRLTVL.

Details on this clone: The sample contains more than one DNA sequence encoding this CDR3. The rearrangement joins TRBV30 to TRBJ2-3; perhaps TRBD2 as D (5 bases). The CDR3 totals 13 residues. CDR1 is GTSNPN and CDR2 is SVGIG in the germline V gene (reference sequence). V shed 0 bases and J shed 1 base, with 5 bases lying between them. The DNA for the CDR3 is TGTGCCTGGAGTGTGGGAGGCACAGATACGCAGTATTTT. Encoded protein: CAWSVGGTDTQYF.

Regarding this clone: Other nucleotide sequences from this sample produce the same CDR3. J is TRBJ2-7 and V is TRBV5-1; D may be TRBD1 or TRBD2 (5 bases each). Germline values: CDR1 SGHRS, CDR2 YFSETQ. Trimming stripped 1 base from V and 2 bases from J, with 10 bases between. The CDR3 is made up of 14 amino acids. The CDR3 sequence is CASSLSGTPYEQYF. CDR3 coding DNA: TGCGCCAGCAGCTTGTCAGGGACGCCCTACGAGCAGTACTTC.

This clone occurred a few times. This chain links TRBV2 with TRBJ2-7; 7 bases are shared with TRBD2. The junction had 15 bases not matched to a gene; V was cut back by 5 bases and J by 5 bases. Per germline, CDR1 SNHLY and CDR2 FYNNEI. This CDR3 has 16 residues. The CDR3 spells CASSPPGLRESHEQYF. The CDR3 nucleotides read TGTGCCAGCAGTCCGCCAGGATTGCGGGAGAGCCACGAGCAGTACTTC.

CDR3 coding DNA: TGTGCCAGTAGTATTCCACGACCCGGGACTAGCGGGTTTAATGAGCAGTTCTTC. This sequence encodes CASSIPRPGTSGFNEQFF. The rearrangement joins TRBV19 to TRBJ2-1; TRBD2 matches 12 bases. J gave up 7 bases and V 3 bases, and 13 bases lay outside the gene matches. The length of the CDR3 is 18 residues. Germline values: CDR1 LNHDA, CDR2 SQIVND (reference sequence). The full variable domain, with the rest looked up from reference TRBV19 and TRBJ2-1, is DGGITQSPKYLFRKEGQNVTLSCEQNLNHDAMYWYRQDPGQGLRLIYYSQIVNDFQKGDIAEGYSVSREKKESFPLTVTSAQKNPTAFYLCASSIPRPGTSGFNEQFFGPGTRLTVL.

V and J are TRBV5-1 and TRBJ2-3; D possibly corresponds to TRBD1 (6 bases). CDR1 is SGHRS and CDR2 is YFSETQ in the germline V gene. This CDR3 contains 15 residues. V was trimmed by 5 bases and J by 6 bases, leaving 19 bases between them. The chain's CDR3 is CASRIEGGNTDTQYF. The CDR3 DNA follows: TGCGCCAGCAGGATTGAAGGGGGTAACACCGATACGCAGTATTTT.